This TCR beta chain was sequenced in a study of tumor-infiltrating lymphocytes in glioblastoma multiforme. Study-level points and caveats: No surface-marker sorting into functional T cell subtypes was done.

Regarding this clonotype: Antigen specificity is unknown.

Trimming at V came to 6 bases and at J to 3 bases, leaving 6 bases not matched to a gene. Germline V gene sequence: CDR1 MNHEY, CDR2 SVGEGT. This CDR3 comprises 14 residues. TCRB libraries came from RNA via three nested multiplex PCR rounds. TCRB cDNA was made from 0.4 to 0.6 ug total RNA. These TCRB libraries lack any described unique molecular identifiers. MiXCR was run by TCRdb on the multiplex PCR reads, yielding one entry per CDR3 protein. The data show about 13,000 distinct CDR3 sequences, with 60% to 65% seen just once and around 30% held by the top ten. The receptor's source is a male donor with glioblastoma. The V call is TRBV6-2 or TRBV6-3, the J call TRBJ2-7; TRBD1 aligns across 9 bases. The sample consisted of brain tumor tissue. CDR3 sequence: CASSSPGQGYEQYF. The CDR3 coding sequence is TGTGCCAGCAGCTCACCGGGACAGGGCTACGAGCAGTACTTC.